This TCR beta chain was found in a study of shared clonotypes between healthy human individuals. V shed 5 bases, J shed 0 bases, and the junction held 2 bases outside the gene matches. CDR1 and CDR2 (germline): MNHEY, SVGAGI. The CDR3 runs to 15 residues. Genomic DNA belonging to each subset was distributed in equal measure over several immunoSEQ plates. The sorted-subset replicate PCRs were given around 200 ng DNA, which is some 29,000 T cell genomes. Sequencing used immunoSEQ multiplex PCR; TCRdb keeps in-frame clones, though not all of them. The table includes about 2 million clones, roughly 94% detected once. Only CD45RO-negative cells positively selected for CCR7 counted as naive CD8 cells, so terminally differentiated effector memory CD45RA+ cells were excluded. To note about this clone: Its antigen is still unknown.

General observations from the study: Some naive CD4 clonotypes, roughly 5%, turned up in common across four donors. In the sorted subsets, rarefaction showed sequencing was incomplete despite large depth.

This chain joins TRBV6-5 and TRBJ2-1; 9 bases line up with TRBD1. The specimen sequenced was naive CD8+ T cells sorted from blood. The receptor comes from a man aged 18 to 30 in good health. DNA for the CDR3: TGTGCCAGCAGTGGGACAGGGAGCTCCTACAATGAGCAGTTCTTC. This gives the protein CASSGTGSSYNEQFF.